The clone carrying this T cell receptor beta chain has just a few counts. These data come from a study of Graves' ophthalmopathy and Graves' hyperthyroidism. Study context: Pretreatment peripheral blood was obtained at initial diagnosis.

Stable hyperthyroidism was defined by absence of ophthalmopathy within 18 months of follow-up. Hyperthyroidism patients were newly diagnosed, under 2 months' duration, aged 18 to 65. The starting material, approximately 10 ml of fresh peripheral blood, provided the PBMCs. Amplification targeted the TCR beta CDR3 regions, with RNA transcripts as the source material. After a first-round RT-PCR with HTBI primers, a second-round multiplex PCR was run. MiXCR, applied by TCRdb to the multiplex PCR reads, yields one record per CDR3 protein. The data hold 400,000 to 450,000 distinct CDR3 sequences, with 21% observed a single time. The CDR3 loop spans 13 amino acids. The germline gives CDR1 MNHNS, CDR2 SASEGT. Trimming stripped 5 bases from V and 8 bases from J, with 13 bases between.

Sequencing was carried out using peripheral blood. The genes are TRBV6-1 and TRBJ1-5, with a possible D match to TRBD1 (6 bases). This TCR came from a woman aged 18-29 years with stable Graves' hyperthyroidism. The CDR3: CASSTQGHEPQHF. CDR3 sequence (DNA): TGTGCCAGCAGTACCCAGGGACACGAGCCCCAGCATTTT.